A few counts support the clone carrying this T cell receptor (beta chain). The CDR3 end falls 3 residues outside the read, so it is completed with the germline J gene. CDR3 length: 13 residues. Looked up from germline, CDR1 is SGHNT and CDR2 is YENEEA. Trimming took off 1 base at V and 7 bases at J, with 10 bases between the two ends. The sample originates from a study of T cell clonality in common variable immunodeficiency. Sequencing used immunoSEQ multiplex PCR; TCRdb keeps in-frame clones, though not all of them. Recorded here are some 52,000 clones, none singletons. The chain has TRBV11-3 and TRBJ1-1, with D unclear. The material sequenced was peripheral blood mononuclear cells. The sequence derives from a person aged 18 to 75 in good health. CDR3 sequence reads: CASSLVAGIEAFF. The sequenced part of the CDR3 DNA is TGTGCCAGCAGCTTAGTGGCGGGAATTGAA.